This TCR beta chain stems from a study of shared T cell receptors in the human thymus. The CDR3 covers 16 residues. Germline V gene sequence: CDR1 MNHEY, CDR2 SVGAGI. V lost 0 bases, J lost 1 base, and 12 bases lay in between. The assay was immunoSEQ multiplex PCR, and TCRdb's table has in-frame clones only and misses some. The repertoire holds hundreds of thousands of clones, with about 89% as singletons. The same sample was also used in a study of human thymus T cells. That study adds: Donation was from healthy Finnish infants who were having corrective surgery that addressed congenital heart defects.

The sequenced sample consisted of thymocytes. The chain carries TRBV6-5 and TRBJ1-1, with a tentative D call TRBD1 (5 bases). The clonotype comes from a boy under three years old with a congenital heart defect. The DNA for the CDR3 is TGTGCCAGCAGTTACTCTAAGACAGTATCGAACACTGAAGCTTTCTTT. Protein: CASSYSKTVSNTEAFF.